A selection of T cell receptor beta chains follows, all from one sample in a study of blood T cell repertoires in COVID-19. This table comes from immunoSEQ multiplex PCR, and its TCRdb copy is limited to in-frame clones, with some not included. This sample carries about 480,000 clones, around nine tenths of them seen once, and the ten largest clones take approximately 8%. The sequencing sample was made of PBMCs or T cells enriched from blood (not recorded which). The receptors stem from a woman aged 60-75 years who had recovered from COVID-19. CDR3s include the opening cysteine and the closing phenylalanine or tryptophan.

cdr3_aa: CATSEVRAGWGTGELFF
v_call: TRBV24-1
j_call: TRBJ2-2

cdr3_aa: CASSRQGSAGELFF
v_call: TRBV18
j_call: TRBJ2-2

cdr3_aa: CASSQVDSKFYNEQFF
v_call: TRBV3-1/TRBV3-2
j_call: TRBJ2-1

cdr3_aa: CASSDLRTGLNYGYTF
v_call: TRBV2
j_call: TRBJ1-2

cdr3_aa: CASATRSYNEQFF
v_call: TRBV19
j_call: TRBJ2-1

cdr3_aa: CASSLRTSGTGELFF
v_call: TRBV7-7
j_call: TRBJ2-2

cdr3_aa: CASSSRTGTGYGYTF
v_call: TRBV14
j_call: TRBJ1-2

cdr3_aa: CASTGSGAEAFF
v_call: TRBV2
j_call: TRBJ1-1

cdr3_aa: CASSTTAYYGYTF
v_call: TRBV6-5
j_call: TRBJ1-2

cdr3_aa: CASSERPGGGDGYTF
v_call: TRBV6-1
j_call: TRBJ1-2

cdr3_aa: CASSTPSGWVVGANVLTF
v_call: TRBV5-4
j_call: TRBJ2-6

cdr3_aa: CASRAGQGILETQYF
v_call: TRBV2
j_call: TRBJ2-5

cdr3_aa: CASGLGASGGHTSTDTQYF
v_call: TRBV12-5
j_call: TRBJ2-3

cdr3_aa: CASSPRAGNQETQYF
v_call: TRBV18
j_call: TRBJ2-5

cdr3_aa: CASSEGGNQPQHF
v_call: TRBV2
j_call: TRBJ1-5

cdr3_aa: CASSVGLAGKNTGELFF
v_call: TRBV9
j_call: TRBJ2-2

cdr3_aa: CASSHRGSYNEQFF
v_call: TRBV3-1/TRBV3-2
j_call: TRBJ2-1